The clone carrying this TCR beta chain was detected a few times. Its antigen is not known. The germline V gene encodes CDR1 SGHDN and CDR2 FVKESK. The V and J ends lost 3 bases and 3 bases respectively, with 6 bases between them. The CDR3 consists of 12 residues. The sample belongs to a study of response to subunit inactivated influenza vaccine. Whole-study findings and limits: Authors suggested seasonal influenza vaccinations each recruit few new T cells.

TCRdb itself ran the RT-PCR reads through MiXCR, one entry per CDR3 protein. Altogether 400,000 to 650,000 distinct CDR3 sequences are present, approximately 7.7% being singletons, with the ten largest covering under 15%. This sequence joins TRBV14 and TRBJ2-7, with a tentative D call TRBD2 (6 bases). This sequence was found in a man aged 50 to 69 who received an inactivated influenza vaccine. Sequenced here: PBMCs from blood, sampled around 25 months after vaccination. The CDR3 reads CASSHGSYEQYF. CDR3 nucleotides: TGTGCCAGCAGCCACGGGAGCTACGAGCAGTACTTC.